What follows are 21 T cell receptor beta chains derived from one specimen sequenced in a study of shared clonotypes between healthy human individuals. CD45RO-negative, CCR7-selected cells formed the naive CD8 fraction, which excluded terminally differentiated effector memory CD45RA+ cells. The protocol was immunoSEQ multiplex PCR, while the TCRdb copy is restricted to in-frame clones and leaves out a portion. This table holds around 2,000,000 clones, around 96% found once. The sequenced sample was naive CD8+ T cells sorted from blood. Receptor source: a man younger than 35 in good health.

The genes are TRBV5-1 and TRBJ2-3, with unresolved D. This CDR3 is built from 15 residues. Germline CDR1 SGHRS, CDR2 YFSETQ. Trimming stripped 0 bases from V and 0 bases from J, with 8 bases between. The CDR3 here is CASSLGLTSTDTQYF. The CDR3 DNA sequence: TGCGCCAGCAGCTTGGGATTGACTAGCACAGATACGCAGTATTTT.

This clone was recorded once. At one boundary the junction diverges from the germline segment, which might be a read error. The chain has TRBV7-7 and TRBJ2-5, with TRBD1 as a possible D gene (6 bases). This CDR3 is 15 amino acids long. Germline lookup yields CDR1 SSHAT and CDR2 FNYEAQ (reference sequence). DNA of the CDR3: TGTGCTAGCAGCCAAGCCCCTACAGGGAAAGAGACCCAGTACTTC. It codes for CASSQAPTGKETQYF.

V is TRBV11-2 and J is TRBJ1-3; D remains ambiguous. Trimming took 4 bases from V and 4 from J, leaving 17 bases between them. The CDR3 is 16 amino acids. Germline V gene data show CDR1 as SGHAT and CDR2 as FQNNGV. CDR3 loop: CASSSVSEITGNTIYF. For the CDR3, the DNA is TGTGCCAGCAGCTCCGTCTCGGAAATCACCGGAAACACCATATATTTT.

This chain connects TRBV6-5 to TRBJ2-5, with D possibly TRBD1 on 6 matching bases. Trimming removed 2 bases at V and 2 bases at J, with 9 bases between. CDR1 is MNHEY, CDR2 SVGAGI, per germline. The CDR3 is 14 amino acids. CDR3 residues: CASSYQGTQETQYF. The CDR3 DNA reads as TGTGCCAGCAGTTACCAGGGGACACAAGAGACCCAGTACTTC.

This clone was counted once. Other nucleotide sequences in the sample specify the same CDR3. The chain couples TRBV5-1 to TRBJ2-7; 7 nucleotides align to TRBD1. CDR1 and CDR2 (germline): SGHRS, YFSETQ. V lost 4 bases and J lost 2; bases outside the gene matches: 3. This CDR3 region has 13 residues. CDR3 in amino acids: CASSVGTAYEQYF. The DNA for the CDR3 is TGCGCCAGCAGCGTTGGGACAGCCTACGAGCAGTACTTC.

This chain links TRBV28 with TRBJ1-2; 10 positions match TRBD1. The CDR3 length is 16 residues. J lost 7 bases, V lost 3 bases, and 11 bases had no gene match. Per germline, CDR1 MDHEN and CDR2 SYDVKM. The CDR3 sequence is CASSLTRTGGSAGYTF. CDR3 coding DNA: TGTGCCAGCAGTTTGACCCGGACAGGGGGGTCGGCTGGCTACACCTTC.

V usage is TRBV25-1 and J usage is TRBJ2-2; TRBD2 matches 8 bases. The V gene's germline CDR1 is MGHDK and CDR2 SYGVNS. The CDR3 runs to 17 residues. V lost 4 bases to trimming and J lost 4 bases; unmatched junction nucleotides: 11. CDR3 bases: TGTGCCAGCAGTGCCCCAAGGCGGGAGGTTCGCACCGGGGAGCTGTTTTTT. Residues: CASSAPRREVRTGELFF.

A remark on this clone: Other DNA sequences of this sample code for an identical CDR3. The CDR3 loop reads CASSPGPDTQYF. The CDR3 DNA reads TGTGCCAGCAGCCCCGGTCCAGATACGCAGTATTTT. V is TRBV13 and J is TRBJ2-3; D is unclear. The CDR3 contains 12 residues. V was pared by 5 bases and J by 4 bases, with 7 bases between. Germline V gives CDR1 PRHDT, CDR2 FYEKMQ (reference sequence).

The chain has TRBV11-2 and TRBJ2-5; no clear D gene. CDR1 is SGHAT and CDR2 is FQNNGV in the germline V gene. The V end was cut by 4 bases, the J end by 0 bases, with 9 bases between. CDR3 length equals 14 residues. CDR3 in amino acids: CASSSWADQETQYF. The CDR3 region has the DNA TGTGCCAGCAGCTCCTGGGCGGACCAAGAGACCCAGTACTTC.

The chain links TRBV30 to TRBJ2-1; 9 nucleotides agree with TRBD1. The CDR3 totals 14 residues. The V segment lost 1 base and the J segment 8 bases; nucleotides outside the gene matches: 6. Germline V gene data show CDR1 as GTSNPN and CDR2 as SVGIG (reference sequence). Here the CDR3 reads CAWSAGTGIDEQFF. CDR3 bases: TGTGCCTGGAGTGCCGGGACAGGGATCGATGAGCAGTTCTTC.

The CDR3 sequence: CASSLVGSRSSYEQYF. The CDR3 DNA is TGTGCCAGCAGCTTAGTCGGGTCCCGTAGCTCCTACGAGCAGTACTTC. The chain combines TRBV11-2 with TRBJ2-7, with unresolved D. The CDR3 runs 16 residues. V lost 1 base, J lost 0 bases, and 13 bases lay in between. The V gene's germline CDR1 is SGHAT and CDR2 FQNNGV.

The chain uses TRBV28 and TRBJ2-3; TRBD1 matches 8 bases. The germline gives CDR1 MDHEN, CDR2 SYDVKM. V gave up 3 bases and J gave up 12 bases; unmatched junction bases: 17. The length of the CDR3 is 16 residues. CDR3 amino acids: CASSFFSGTGSNRQYF. The CDR3 bases are TGTGCCAGCAGTTTCTTTAGTGGGACAGGTTCTAACAGACAGTATTTT. Together with reference TRBV28 and TRBJ2-3, the CDR3 gives the full variable domain: DVKVTQSSRYLVKRTGEKVFLECVQDMDHENMFWYRQDPGLGLRLIYFSYDVKMKEKGDIPEGYSVSREKKERFSLILESASTNQTSMYLCASSFFSGTGSNRQYFGPGTRLTVL.

V is TRBV4-1 and J is TRBJ2-1; 11 bases line up with TRBD1. This CDR3 has 15 amino acids. Germline CDR1 and CDR2: MGHRA and YSYEKL. Trimming removed 0 bases from V and 7 bases from J; junction bases left unmatched: 2. As DNA, the CDR3 is TGCGCCAGCAGCCAAGATGGGGACAGGGGGAATGAGCAGTTCTTC. Encoded protein: CASSQDGDRGNEQFF.

The chain carries TRBV27 and TRBJ2-4; TRBD1 is a possible D gene (5 bases). The V gene's germline CDR1 is MNHEY and CDR2 SMNVEV (reference sequence). V was clipped by 5 bases and J by 8 bases, with 16 bases between them. The CDR3 sequence is 14 residues long. The CDR3 nucleotides are TGTGCCAGCAGTATCGACAGTCTTTCTGACATTCAGTACTTC. It specifies CASSIDSLSDIQYF.

The DNA of the CDR3 is TGCGCCAGCAGCCAACTTACGGGGGCTGGAGAGACCCAGTACTTC. Translating gives CASSQLTGAGETQYF. V usage is TRBV4-3 and J usage is TRBJ2-5; D assignment may be TRBD1 or TRBD2 (6 bases each). V was cut by 2 bases and J by 4 bases, with 14 bases left in between. Germline CDR1 LGHNA, CDR2 YSLEER. CDR3 length: 15 amino acids.

V usage is TRBV9 and J usage is TRBJ2-3; D might be TRBD1 or TRBD2, each matching 6 bases. Trimming shortened V by 6 bases and J by 2 bases, and 13 bases separated the two germline ends. The CDR3 has 14 residues. Germline loops: CDR1 SGDLS, CDR2 YYNGEE. Written as DNA, the CDR3 is TGTGCCAGCACCACGGGGGCCTACACAGATACGCAGTATTTT. This sequence encodes CASTTGAYTDTQYF.

This rearrangement joins TRBV7-6 to TRBJ2-1; 9 nucleotides line up with TRBD2. The CDR3 contains 16 residues. CDR1 and CDR2 from the germline V gene are SGHVS and FNYEAQ. V lost 4 bases to trimming and J lost 9 bases; unmatched junction nucleotides: 13. The CDR3 sequence is CASSSTVSGGEGEQFF. Here the CDR3 DNA reads TGTGCCAGCAGCTCGACAGTTAGCGGGGGAGAGGGTGAGCAGTTCTTC.

This chain joins TRBV6-6 and TRBJ1-2; no firm D call. Germline loops: CDR1 MNHNY, CDR2 SVGAGI (reference sequence). V lost 8 bases and J lost 8, with 21 bases in between. The CDR3 is 14 residues long. CDR3 amino acids: CASFDSFQSDGYTF. Here the CDR3 DNA reads TGTGCCAGCTTCGATAGTTTCCAGTCGGACGGCTACACCTTC.

The DNA of the CDR3 is TGCAGCGTTGAAGGGAACACAGGGGGAGACGAGCAGTACTTC. Its translation: CSVEGNTGGDEQYF. The chain couples TRBV29-1 to TRBJ2-7; 8 positions match TRBD1. V dropped 1 base and J dropped 5; count of bases not matched to a gene: 7. The length of the CDR3 is 14 residues. Looked up from germline, CDR1 is SQVTM and CDR2 is ANQGSEA.

V and J are TRBV21-1 and TRBJ2-2. TRBV21-1 is termed a pseudogene. This CDR3 region has 15 residues. The DNA of the CDR3 is TGTGCCAGCAGCGAAGACATCCTACCCACCGGGGAGCTGTTTTTT. Its translation: CASSEDILPTGELFF.

There are a few counts of this clone. The V gene is TRBV7-9, the J gene TRBJ1-1; D is ambiguous. Trimming pared 4 bases from V and 6 bases from J, leaving 9 bases between. The CDR3 consists of 12 residues. From germline, CDR1 is SEHNR and CDR2 FQNEAQ (reference sequence). CDR3 loop: CASSYSAAEAFF. DNA of the CDR3: TGTGCCAGCAGCTACTCAGCAGCTGAAGCTTTCTTT.